One sample yielded the 19 T cell receptor beta chains listed below, sequenced in a study of vaccination and CD4 T cells after COVID-19. Scientists ran DNA taken from cultured CD4+ T cells through the Oncomine TCR Beta short-read assay for sequencing. TCRdb re-called the PCR reads through MiXCR, storing one row per CDR3 protein. The profile shows roughly 14,000 distinct CDR3 sequences, about 34% of them singletons. These receptors have no identified antigens. Treatment in this sample: roughly 10-day PBMC culture with coronavirus spike peptide pools or control peptides (ViraFEST assay). Sequenced input: cultured CD4+ T cells from blood. These receptors came from a human donor with COVID-19.

The V gene is TRBV5-1, the J gene TRBJ2-3; TRBD1 matches 7 bases. V gave up 4 bases and J gave up 2 bases; unmatched junction bases: 4. The CDR3 spans 14 residues. Germline V CDR1 and CDR2: SGHRS, YFSETQ. The CDR3 reads CASSIGQATDTQYF. In DNA, the CDR3 is TGCGCCAGCAGCATCGGACAGGCCACAGATACGCAGTATTTT.

This clonotype was counted only a few times. The chain employs TRBV6-5 and TRBJ2-7, with 9 bases lining up with TRBD1. The CDR3 runs 15 residues. Germline V lookup: CDR1 MNHEY, CDR2 SVGAGI. V shed 0 bases, J shed 2 bases, and the junction held 2 bases outside the gene matches. The CDR3: CASSYSWTGAYEQYF. The CDR3 region has the DNA TGTGCCAGCAGTTACTCCTGGACAGGGGCCTACGAGCAGTACTTC.

The gene calls are TRBV19 and TRBJ1-5; 7 positions match TRBD1. The V gene's germline CDR1 is LNHDA and CDR2 SQIVND (reference sequence). CDR3 size: 14 residues. J gave up 0 bases and V 5 bases, and 1 base lay outside the gene matches. CDR3 amino acids: CASSGTASNQPQHF. The CDR3 DNA is TGTGCCAGTAGTGGGACAGCTAGCAATCAGCCCCAGCATTTT.

This clonotype was counted a single time. The V gene is TRBV20-1, the J gene TRBJ2-1; 9 bases match TRBD2. The V gene end was trimmed by 6 bases and the J gene end by 8 bases; junction bases not matched to a gene: 17. Germline lookup yields CDR1 DFQATT and CDR2 SNEGSKA (reference sequence). The CDR3 contains 16 residues. Here the CDR3 DNA reads TGCAGTGCCACCCCCCCCCAGGGACTAGCCACGGATGAGCAGTTCTTC. Translated, it gives CSATPPQGLATDEQFF.

The chain uses TRBV20-1 and TRBJ2-5, with TRBD2 matching 7 bases. The germline gives CDR1 DFQATT, CDR2 SNEGSKA (reference sequence). The CDR3 totals 13 residues. V was pared by 5 bases and J by 4 bases, with 7 bases of the junction left unmatched. CDR3 protein: CSAAGTNGETQYF. CDR3 DNA sequence: TGCAGTGCTGCAGGGACTAACGGAGAGACCCAGTACTTC.

J is TRBJ2-7 and V is TRBV18, with D perhaps TRBD1 (5 bases). Trimming pared 5 bases from V and 2 bases from J, leaving 10 bases between. The CDR3 length is 13 residues. Germline CDR1 reads KGHSH; CDR2 reads LQKENI. The CDR3 sequence: CASSDSLTYEQYF. CDR3 sequence (DNA): TGTGCCAGCTCAGACAGTCTCACCTACGAGCAGTACTTC.

V usage is TRBV5-1 and J usage is TRBJ2-7; D is undetermined. The CDR3 consists of 13 residues. In germline, CDR1 is SGHRS, CDR2 YFSETQ. The V gene lost 0 bases and the J gene lost 1 base, with 5 bases spanning the gap. The CDR3 sequence is CASSLEQSYEQYF. CDR3 coding DNA: TGCGCCAGCAGCTTGGAACAGTCCTACGAGCAGTACTTC.

The count of this clonotype is one. The rearrangement links TRBV12-3 or TRBV12-4 to TRBJ1-2; D unresolved. CDR3 size: 13 residues. The V end lost 5 bases, the J end lost 1 base, and 8 bases lay between the germline ends. The CDR3 here is CASSPGLNYGYTF. The CDR3 region has the DNA TGTGCCAGCAGTCCTGGGCTTAACTATGGCTACACCTTC.

This clonotype occurred a few times. This sequence joins TRBV6-2 or TRBV6-3 and TRBJ2-2; D could derive from TRBD1 or TRBD2 (5 bases each). The length of the CDR3 is 16 residues. Germline V CDR1 and CDR2: MNHEY, SVGEGT. V shed 1 base and J shed 4 bases, with 13 bases lying between them. CDR3 residues: CASSYLGPLGTGELFF. CDR3 DNA: TGTGCCAGCAGTTACTTGGGACCACTCGGCACCGGGGAGCTGTTTTTT.

The CDR3 is CASSWWQKSYEQYF. In DNA, the CDR3 is TGTGCCAGCAGCTGGTGGCAGAAAAGTTACGAGCAGTACTTC. V is TRBV21-1 and J is TRBJ2-7. TRBV21-1 is a pseudogene locus. This CDR3 has 14 amino acids.

The chain links TRBV28 to TRBJ2-7; maybe TRBD1 (6 bases). Trimming pared 6 bases from V and 4 bases from J, leaving 7 bases between. Per germline, CDR1 MDHEN and CDR2 SYDVKM. CDR3 size: 11 residues. CDR3 nucleotide sequence: TGTGCCAGCAGGCAGGGGTACGAGCAGTACTTC. The encoded protein is CASRQGYEQYF.

The sample holds a few counts of this clonotype. The V and J genes are TRBV7-9 and TRBJ2-2, with D perhaps matching TRBD2 (5 bases). Looked up from germline, CDR1 is SEHNR and CDR2 is FQNEAQ (reference sequence). V lost 5 bases and J lost 4, with 8 bases in between. This CDR3 is 13 amino acids long. Written as DNA, the CDR3 is TGTGCCAGCAGCCTCACTAGCACCGGGGAGCTGTTTTTT. Encoded protein: CASSLTSTGELFF.

CDR3 sequence: CAWSVEGATNYEQYF. In DNA, the CDR3 is TGTGCCTGGAGTGTAGAGGGGGCCACCAATTACGAGCAGTACTTC. The chain has TRBV30 and TRBJ2-7; 7 bases fit TRBD1. V lost 0 bases to trimming and J lost 4 bases; unmatched junction nucleotides: 9. This CDR3 comprises 15 residues. Per the germline V gene, CDR1 is GTSNPN and CDR2 is SVGIG (reference sequence).

The V gene is TRBV20-1, the J gene TRBJ2-2, with D possibly TRBD1 on 6 matching bases. The V gene lost 3 bases and the J gene lost 4 bases, with 18 bases spanning the gap. The CDR3 consists of 16 residues. Per germline, CDR1 DFQATT and CDR2 SNEGSKA (reference sequence). The CDR3 is CSARFFLTRGTGELFF. DNA for the CDR3: TGCAGTGCTAGGTTTTTTCTGACCAGGGGCACCGGGGAGCTGTTTTTT.

This clonotype appeared a few times. The chain uses TRBV27 and TRBJ2-5; TRBD2 might be the D (6 bases). Looked up from germline, CDR1 is MNHEY and CDR2 is SMNVEV (reference sequence). V lost 10 bases and J lost 5, with 26 bases in between. This CDR3 comprises 16 residues. CDR3 bases: TGTGCCACCAGGCCCTCCGGGCGGGGCCCAAGGGAGACCCAGTACTTC. Translation gives CATRPSGRGPRETQYF.

The rearrangement uses TRBV19 and TRBJ1-5; D may be TRBD1 (6 bases). The length of the CDR3 is 15 residues. Between the trimmed V and J ends, which lost 1 base and 5 bases, there was a span of 12 bases. Germline CDR1 is LNHDA and CDR2 is SQIVND (reference sequence). This CDR3 is CASSIGGGEHQPQHF. The CDR3, as DNA: TGTGCCAGTAGTATAGGGGGGGGCGAGCATCAGCCCCAGCATTTT.

A few counts support this clonotype. The chain is built from TRBV20-1 and TRBJ2-5, with D perhaps given as TRBD1 or TRBD2 (6 bases each). Germline V gene data show CDR1 as DFQATT and CDR2 as SNEGSKA (reference sequence). Trimming removed 0 bases at V and 1 base at J, with 18 bases between. The CDR3 consists of 17 residues. The CDR3 protein is CSARDPWGEGGQETQYF. The CDR3, as DNA: TGCAGTGCTAGAGATCCCTGGGGGGAAGGGGGCCAAGAGACCCAGTACTTC.

This chain links TRBV5-1 with TRBJ1-2, with a weak D call TRBD1 (5 bases). CDR3 length equals 13 residues. Germline V CDR1 and CDR2: SGHRS, YFSETQ. V lost 5 bases, J lost 7 bases, and 15 bases lay in between. The CDR3 DNA follows: TGCGCCAGCAGACCCGGGGCAGGGCTTGGCTACACCTTC. It codes for CASRPGAGLGYTF.

The chain carries TRBV20-1 and TRBJ1-1; no definite D call. The CDR3 is 15 residues long. CDR1 is DFQATT and CDR2 is SNEGSKA in the germline V gene (reference sequence). V lost 0 bases and J 6 bases, leaving 17 bases between the germline ends. The CDR3 region is CSARDHWSLGSEAFF. CDR3 in DNA: TGCAGTGCTAGAGATCATTGGTCCCTCGGGTCTGAAGCTTTCTTT.